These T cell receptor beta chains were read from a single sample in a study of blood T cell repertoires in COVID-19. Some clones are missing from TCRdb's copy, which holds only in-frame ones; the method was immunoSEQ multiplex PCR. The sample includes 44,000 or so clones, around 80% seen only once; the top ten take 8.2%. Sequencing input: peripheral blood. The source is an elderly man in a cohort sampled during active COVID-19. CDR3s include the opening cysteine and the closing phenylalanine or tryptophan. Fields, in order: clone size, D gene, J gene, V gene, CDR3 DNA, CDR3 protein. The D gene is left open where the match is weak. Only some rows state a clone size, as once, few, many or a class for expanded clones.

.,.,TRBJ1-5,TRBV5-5,TGTGCCAGCAGCCCGGGGGAACTTAGCAATCAGCCCCAGCATTTT,CASSPGELSNQPQHF
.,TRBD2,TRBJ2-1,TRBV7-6,TGTGCCAGCAGCTTAGTCGGCGGGGGATTCTACAATGAGCAGTTCTTC,CASSLVGGGFYNEQFF
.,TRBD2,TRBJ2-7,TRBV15,TGTGCCACCAGCAGAGTAGAAGCGGGGACGTACGAGCAGTACTTC,CATSRVEAGTYEQYF
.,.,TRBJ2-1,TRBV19,TGTGCCAGTAGCCCCGTGGACGGACTTTATAACAATGAGCAGTTCTTC,CASSPVDGLYNNEQFF
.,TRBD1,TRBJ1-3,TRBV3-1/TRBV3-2,TGTGCCAGCAGCCCCCGCCAGGGGGCTTCAAACACCATATATTTT,CASSPRQGASNTIYF
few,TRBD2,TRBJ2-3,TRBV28,TGTGCCAGCAAGCCTAGCGGGGGCACAGATACGCAGTATTTT,CASKPSGGTDTQYF
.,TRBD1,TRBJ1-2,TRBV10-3,TGTGCCATCAGTGAGGGACAGGGGGGAGGTGGCTACACCTTC,CAISEGQGGGGYTF
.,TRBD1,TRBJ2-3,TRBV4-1,TGCGCCAGCAGCCGCGTCGGACAGGGCGGGCGACAAGATACGCAGTATTTT,CASSRVGQGGRQDTQYF
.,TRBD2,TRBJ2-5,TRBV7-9,TGTGCCAGCAGCTTAGCTAGCGGGGGGGCAGAGACCCAGTACTTC,CASSLASGGAETQYF
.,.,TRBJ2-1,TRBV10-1,TGCGCCAGCAGTCCGGGATGGAGGTTTAATGAGCAGTTCTTC,CASSPGWRFNEQFF
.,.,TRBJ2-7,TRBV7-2,TGTGCCAGCAGCTTAGGCAGGGGAAACTACGAGCAGTACTTC,CASSLGRGNYEQYF
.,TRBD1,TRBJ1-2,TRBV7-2,TGTGCCAGCAGCTTAGGACAGGGGGCGGTGTATGGCTACACCTTC,CASSLGQGAVYGYTF
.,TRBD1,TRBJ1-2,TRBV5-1,TGCGCCAGCAGCTTCGGGACAGGAGTTTATGGCTACACCTTC,CASSFGTGVYGYTF
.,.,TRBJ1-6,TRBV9,TGTGCCAGCAACTTTCAGGGAAACAATTCACCCCTCCACTTT,CASNFQGNNSPLHF
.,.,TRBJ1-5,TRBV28,TGTGCCAGCAGCCCTCTGAGGCTGGTCAATCAGCCCCAGCATTTT,CASSPLRLVNQPQHF
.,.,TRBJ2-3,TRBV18,TGTGCCAGCTCACCAGACAGATCCATCACAGATACGCAGTATTTT,CASSPDRSITDTQYF
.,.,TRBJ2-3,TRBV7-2,TGTGCCAGCAGCTTTGCGGCAGATACGCAGTATTTT,CASSFAADTQYF
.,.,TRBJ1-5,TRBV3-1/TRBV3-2,TGTGCCAGCAGCCAATGTGCGGGGAGGGATGAAAACAATCAGCCCCAGCATTTT,CASSQCAGRDENNQPQHF
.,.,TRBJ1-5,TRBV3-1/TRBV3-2,TGTGCCAGCAGCCATAATCGGGATCAGCCCCAGCATTTT,CASSHNRDQPQHF
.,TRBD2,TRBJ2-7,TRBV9,TGTGCCAGCAGCCCGACCGGGACTAGCGGGAGCGAGCAGTACTTC,CASSPTGTSGSEQYF
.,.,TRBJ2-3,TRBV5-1,TGCGCCAGCAGCTTGCCTAGCGCGACCACAGATACGCAGTATTTT,CASSLPSATTDTQYF
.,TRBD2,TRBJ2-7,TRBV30,TGTGCCTGGAGTAGCGGGGGCTCCTACGAGCAGTACTTC,CAWSSGGSYEQYF
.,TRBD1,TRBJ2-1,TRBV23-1,TGCGCCAGCAGTCAATCGAAAACAGGGGACAGGGGGTCCTACAATGAGCAGTTCTTC,CASSQSKTGDRGSYNEQFF
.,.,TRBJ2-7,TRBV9,TGTGCCAGCAGCGTAGGCGATAGCGGCGTAACCTACGAGCAGTACTTC,CASSVGDSGVTYEQYF
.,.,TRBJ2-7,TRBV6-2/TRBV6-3,.,CASSWGTGIYF
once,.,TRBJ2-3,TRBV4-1,TGCGCCAGCAGCCAAAGGTGGGGGGAAAACACAGATACGCAGTATTTT,CASSQRWGENTDTQYF
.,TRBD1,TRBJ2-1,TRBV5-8,TGTGCCAGCAGCCCCCGGGACAGGGGATACAATGAGCAGTTCTTC,CASSPRDRGYNEQFF
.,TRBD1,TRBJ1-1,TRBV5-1,TGCGCCAGCAGCTTGGGGGGACAGGGGAACACTGAAGCTTTCTTT,CASSLGGQGNTEAFF
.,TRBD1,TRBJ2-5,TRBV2,TGTGCCAGCATAGGGACAGGGTCGACCCAGTACTTC,CASIGTGSTQYF
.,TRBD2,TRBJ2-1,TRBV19,TGTGCCACCACCAGGACTAGCGGGGTCTACAATGAGCAGTTCTTC,CATTRTSGVYNEQFF
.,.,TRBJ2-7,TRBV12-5,TGTGCTAGTGGACCCGGGTCGCCAACCGGGGAGCAGTACTTC,CASGPGSPTGEQYF
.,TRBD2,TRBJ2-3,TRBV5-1,TGCGCCAGCAGCCCCCGCGCTAGCGGGGGGACCACAGATACGCAGTATTTT,CASSPRASGGTTDTQYF
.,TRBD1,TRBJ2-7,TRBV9,TGTGCCAGCAGCGTAGGTTTGTCGACAGGGTACCTGACCTACGAGCAGTACTTC,CASSVGLSTGYLTYEQYF
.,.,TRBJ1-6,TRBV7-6,TGTGCCAGCAGCTTATCACTTCAGGGGACCTGGGATAATTCACCCCTCCACTTT,CASSLSLQGTWDNSPLHF
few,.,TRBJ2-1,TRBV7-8,TGTGCCAGCAGCTCCCTGACAGGCCACAATGAGCAGTTCTTC,CASSSLTGHNEQFF
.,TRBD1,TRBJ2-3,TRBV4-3,TGCGCCAGCAGCCAATCCCTCCCCGGACAGGGCACAGATACGCAGTATTTT,CASSQSLPGQGTDTQYF
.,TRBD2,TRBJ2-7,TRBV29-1,TGCAGCGTTGTCGCCAGCGGGAGGGCCCTCGGCGAGCAGTACTTC,CSVVASGRALGEQYF
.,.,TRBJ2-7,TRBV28,TGTGCCAGCAGTTTTTCGGGGATGGCCTACGAGCAGTACTTC,CASSFSGMAYEQYF
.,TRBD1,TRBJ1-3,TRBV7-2,TGTGCCAGCAGCTTAAACCCAGGGGGCTATGGAAACACCATATATTTT,CASSLNPGGYGNTIYF
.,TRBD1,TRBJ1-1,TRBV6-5,TGTGCCAGCACCGAAGGCCCAGGGGGCGGGGGTGAAGCTTTCTTT,CASTEGPGGGGEAFF
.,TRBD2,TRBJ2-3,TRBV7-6,TGTGCCAGCAGCCTCAGGACTAGCGGGGTCACAGATACGCAGTATTTT,CASSLRTSGVTDTQYF
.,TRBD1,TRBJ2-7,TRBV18,TGTGCCAGCTCACCATCGGGACAGGGGGCCTACGAGCAGTACTTC,CASSPSGQGAYEQYF
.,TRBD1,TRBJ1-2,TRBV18,TGTGCCAGCTCACTCTTTACCGGGACAGGGAACTATGGCTACACCTTC,CASSLFTGTGNYGYTF
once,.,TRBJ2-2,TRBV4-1,TGCGCCAGCAGCCAAGAGTTGTGGCAGGGTGGCGGGGAGCTGTTTTTT,CASSQELWQGGGELFF
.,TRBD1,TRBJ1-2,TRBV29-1,TGCAGCGCTTCGGGACAGGGCCTAAACTATGGCTACACCTTC,CSASGQGLNYGYTF